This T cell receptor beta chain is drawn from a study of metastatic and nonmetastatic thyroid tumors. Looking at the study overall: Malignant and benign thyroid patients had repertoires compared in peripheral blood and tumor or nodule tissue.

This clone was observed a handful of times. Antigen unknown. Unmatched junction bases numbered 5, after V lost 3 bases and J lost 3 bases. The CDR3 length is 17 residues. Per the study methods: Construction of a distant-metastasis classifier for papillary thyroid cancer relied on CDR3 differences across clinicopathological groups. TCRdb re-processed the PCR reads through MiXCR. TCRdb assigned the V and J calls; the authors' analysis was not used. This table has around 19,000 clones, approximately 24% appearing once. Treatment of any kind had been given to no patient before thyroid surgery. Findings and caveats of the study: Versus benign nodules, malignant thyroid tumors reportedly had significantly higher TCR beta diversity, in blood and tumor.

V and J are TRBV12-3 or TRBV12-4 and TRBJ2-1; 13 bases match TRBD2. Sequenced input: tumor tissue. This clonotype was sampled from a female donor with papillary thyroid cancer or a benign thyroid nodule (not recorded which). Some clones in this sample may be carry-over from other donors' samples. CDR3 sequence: CASSFELAGGLYNEQFF. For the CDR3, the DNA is TGTGCCAGCAGTTTTGAACTAGCGGGAGGGCTCTACAATGAGCAGTTCTTC.